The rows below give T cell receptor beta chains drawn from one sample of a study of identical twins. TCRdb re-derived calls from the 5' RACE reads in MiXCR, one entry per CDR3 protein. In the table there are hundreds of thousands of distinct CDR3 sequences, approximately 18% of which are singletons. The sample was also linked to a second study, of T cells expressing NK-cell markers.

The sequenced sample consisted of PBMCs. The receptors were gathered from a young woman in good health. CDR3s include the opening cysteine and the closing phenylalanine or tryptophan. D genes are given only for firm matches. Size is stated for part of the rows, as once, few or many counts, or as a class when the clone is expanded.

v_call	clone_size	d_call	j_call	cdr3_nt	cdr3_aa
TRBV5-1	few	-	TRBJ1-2	TGCGCCAGCAGCTTGCAGGGTGATAGCTATGGCTACACCTTC	CASSLQGDSYGYTF
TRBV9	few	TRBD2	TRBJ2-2	TGTGCCAGCAGCGGGACTAGCGGGAGGGACGAGCGTCCCGGGGAGCTGTTTTTT	CASSGTSGRDERPGELFF
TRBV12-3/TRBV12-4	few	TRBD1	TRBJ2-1	TGTGCCAGCAGATCTACCAGGGGGAATGAGCAGTTCTTC	CASRSTRGNEQFF
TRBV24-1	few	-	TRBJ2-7	TGTGCCACCAGTGGCCCGGGGGCTTCGTTGCGGTACGAGCAGTACTTC	CATSGPGASLRYEQYF
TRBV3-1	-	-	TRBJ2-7	TGTGCCAGCAGCCAAGCAGGGGTCGAGCAGTACTTC	CASSQAGVEQYF
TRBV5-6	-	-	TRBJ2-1	TGTGCCAGCAGCTTGTTAGGGGAGAGCTCCTACAATGAGCAGTTCTTC	CASSLLGESSYNEQFF
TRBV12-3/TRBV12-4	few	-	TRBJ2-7	TGTGCCAGCAGGGGATCGGGGTCCTACGAGCAGTACTTC	CASRGSGSYEQYF
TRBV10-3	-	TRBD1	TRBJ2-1	TGTGCCACCTCTGACAGGGTTCACAATGAGCAGTTCTTC	CATSDRVHNEQFF
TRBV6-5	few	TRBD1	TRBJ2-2	TGTGCCAGCAGTTTCGCCAGGGGGACCGACGGGGAGCTGTTTTTT	CASSFARGTDGELFF
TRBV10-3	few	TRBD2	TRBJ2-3	TGTGCCATCACCAAAGGACTAGCGGGACTGGGAGATACGCAGTATTTT	CAITKGLAGLGDTQYF
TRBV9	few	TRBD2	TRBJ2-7	TGTGCCAGCAGCGCCCGGCAAGGAGCGGGAGGTTCCTACGAGCAGTACTTC	CASSARQGAGGSYEQYF
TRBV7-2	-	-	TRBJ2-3	TGTGCCAGCAGCTTATGGCGGGGCGGAACTAGCACAGATACGCAGTATTTT	CASSLWRGGTSTDTQYF
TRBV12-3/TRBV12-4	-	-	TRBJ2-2	TGTGCCAGCAGTTTGAGTCGAGGGGTGGGGGAGCTGTTTTTT	CASSLSRGVGELFF
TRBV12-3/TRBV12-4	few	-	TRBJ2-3	TGTGCCAGCATCTTAGAACTGGGGGCGGGGGATACGCAGTATTTT	CASILELGAGDTQYF
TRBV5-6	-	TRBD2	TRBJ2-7	TGTGCCAGCAGTTTCGCCGGGACTAGCGGGAGGGTTGGCTACGAGCAGTACTTC	CASSFAGTSGRVGYEQYF
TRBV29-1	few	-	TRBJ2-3	TGCAGCGTTCTTCCCGGAGGGACCAGCACAGATACGCAGTATTTT	CSVLPGGTSTDTQYF
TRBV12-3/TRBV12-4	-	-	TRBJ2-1	TGTGCCAGCAGTTTTAGCCGCTCCCTTTTCAATGAGCAGTTCTTC	CASSFSRSLFNEQFF
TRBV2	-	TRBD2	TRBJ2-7	TGTGCCAGCAGTAGGGCTAGCGGGGTTCGAGGGTACGAGCAGTACTTC	CASSRASGVRGYEQYF
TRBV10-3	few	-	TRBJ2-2	TGTGCCACTGGGGAGGAGTACGCCGGGGAGCTGTTTTTT	CATGEEYAGELFF
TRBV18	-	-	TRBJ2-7	TGTGCCAGCTCAGAGCTAGAACCCCACGAGCAGTACTTC	CASSELEPHEQYF
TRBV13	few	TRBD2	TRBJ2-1	TGTGCCAGCAGCTTCTGGGCTAGCGGGGGGGATAATGAGCAGTTCTTC	CASSFWASGGDNEQFF
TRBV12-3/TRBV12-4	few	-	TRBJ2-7	TGTGCCAGCAGTTTTACACCGGCCCGCGAGCAGTACTTC	CASSFTPAREQYF
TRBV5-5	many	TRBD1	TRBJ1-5	TGTGCCAGCAGCTTGGGGACAGGGGGCCTTAGCAATCAGCCCCAGCATTTT	CASSLGTGGLSNQPQHF
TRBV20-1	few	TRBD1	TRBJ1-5	TGCAGTGCTAAGGGACAGAATCAGCCCCAGCATTTT	CSAKGQNQPQHF
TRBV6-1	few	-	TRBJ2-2	TGTGCCAGCACATTTTCTCAGGGTGTCACCGGGGAGCTGTTTTTT	CASTFSQGVTGELFF
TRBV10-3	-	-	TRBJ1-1	TGTGCCATCAGGCCTCGGTCAGACAACACTGAAGCTTTCTTT	CAIRPRSDNTEAFF
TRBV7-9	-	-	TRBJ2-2	TGTGCCAGCAGAGCCCTGAACACCGGGGAGCTGTTTTTT	CASRALNTGELFF
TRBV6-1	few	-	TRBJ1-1	TGTGCCAGCGCGCCAGGGGCCTACACTGAAGCTTTCTTT	CASAPGAYTEAFF
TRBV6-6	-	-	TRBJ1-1	TGTGCCAGCAGTTTGCAGGGGTTTACTTTCTTT	CASSLQGFTFF
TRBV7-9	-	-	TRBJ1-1	TGTGCCAGCAGCGGGGTGGACGAAGCTTTCTTT	CASSGVDEAFF
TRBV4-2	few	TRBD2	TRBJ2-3	TGTGCCAGCAGCCGATCACGACTAGCGGGGGGGCCGGGGTCCCAGTATTTT	CASSRSRLAGGPGSQYF
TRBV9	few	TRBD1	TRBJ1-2	TGTGCCAGCAGCGTAGGACAGGGTATCGATGGCTACACCTTC	CASSVGQGIDGYTF
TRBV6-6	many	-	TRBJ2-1	TGTGCCAGCGGGGGGCTACTGAATGAGCAGTTCTTC	CASGGLLNEQFF
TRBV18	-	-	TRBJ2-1	TGTGCCAGCTCGGCGACCGGGTCCAATGAGCAGTTCTTC	CASSATGSNEQFF
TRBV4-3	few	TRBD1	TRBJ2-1	TGCGCCAGCAGCCGCACACAACAGGGGATGCAGCAGTTCTTC	CASSRTQQGMQQFF
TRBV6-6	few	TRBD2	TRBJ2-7	TGTGCCAGCAGCGGACTAGCCGGGTACGAGCAGTACTTC	CASSGLAGYEQYF
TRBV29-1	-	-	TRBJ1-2	TGCAGCGTTGAAGGTGTGAATAGGGCCAATTTTTACACCTTC	CSVEGVNRANFYTF
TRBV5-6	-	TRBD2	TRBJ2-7	TGTGCCAGCAACGTAGCGGGGGAACGACGACAGTACTTC	CASNVAGERRQYF
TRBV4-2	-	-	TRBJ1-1	TGTGCCAGCAGCCAAGATCCCGGGACTGACACTGAAGCTTTCTTT	CASSQDPGTDTEAFF